The next 26 T cell receptor beta chains were all read from a single sample in a study of cytomegalovirus exposure and HLA in healthy donors. Sequenced by immunoSEQ multiplex PCR; TCRdb stores in-frame clones only, minus some. Altogether 70,000 or so clones are present, about 95% being singletons, with the ten largest covering about 0.93%. Sequences were obtained from PBMCs. These receptors came from a woman between 18 and 30 years old in good health and CMV-seronegative.

V gene TRBV7-2 combines with J gene TRBJ2-3; 10 bases are shared with TRBD2. Germline V gene sequence: CDR1 SGHTA, CDR2 FQGNSA. Losses at the gene ends were 5 bases for V and 2 bases for J; bases not matched to a gene: 4. The CDR3 extends over 15 amino acids. The CDR3 reads CASSVLAGVTDTQYF. CDR3 nucleotides: TGTGCCAGCAGCGTTCTAGCGGGGGTCACAGATACGCAGTATTTT.

The rearrangement links TRBV2 to TRBJ1-2; D remains ambiguous. V lost 7 bases, J lost 6 bases, and 15 bases lay in between. CDR3 length: 13 amino acids. CDR1 SNHLY and CDR2 FYNNEI come from the germline V gene. The CDR3 protein is CASNYDAGNGYTF. The CDR3 DNA follows: TGTGCCAGCAATTATGATGCGGGGAATGGCTACACCTTC.

The chain carries TRBV19 and TRBJ2-1, with D possibly being TRBD2 (6 bases). The CDR3 consists of 14 residues. Looked up from germline, CDR1 is LNHDA and CDR2 is SQIVND (reference sequence). V was shortened by 5 bases and J by 8 bases, with 16 bases between the two germline ends. The CDR3 coding sequence is TGTGCCAGTAGTCCGGACGCGGAGGGAGATGAGCAGTTCTTC. Its translation is CASSPDAEGDEQFF.

The chain has TRBV19 and TRBJ1-1; a weak D match, TRBD1 (6 bases). Per germline, CDR1 LNHDA and CDR2 SQIVND (reference sequence). This CDR3 comprises 17 residues. V gave up 4 bases and J gave up 2 bases, with 20 bases separating them. CDR3 coding DNA: TGTGCCAGTAGTAAACCGTTCACAGGGATGATAAACACTGAAGCTTTCTTT. Translating gives CASSKPFTGMINTEAFF.

This rearrangement joins TRBV5-1 to TRBJ1-1; D is ambiguous. V shed 1 base and J shed 6 bases, with 10 bases lying between them. CDR1 is SGHRS, CDR2 YFSETQ, per germline. The CDR3 loop spans 13 amino acids. The CDR3: CASSLSQPAEAFF. Here the CDR3 DNA reads TGCGCCAGCAGCTTGTCACAGCCCGCTGAAGCTTTCTTT.

The gene calls are TRBV4-2 and TRBJ2-1; the D gene is possibly TRBD1 (5 bases). Germline CDR1 and CDR2: LGHNA and YNFKEQ. The CDR3 is 17 residues long. V shed 4 bases and J shed 8 bases, with 24 bases lying between them. The CDR3 bases are TGTGCCAGCAGCCCCGACTCCGGGCAGGGTGGAATGGATGAGCAGTTCTTC. Its translation: CASSPDSGQGGMDEQFF.

This chain uses TRBV6-6 with TRBJ1-5; perhaps TRBD1 as D (5 bases). The germline V gene has CDR1 MNHNY and CDR2 SVGAGI (reference sequence). Trimming stripped 2 bases from V and 3 bases from J, with 11 bases between. This CDR3 spans 15 amino acids. In DNA, the CDR3 is TGTGCCAGCAGTTACCCTGACAGCACCAATCAGCCCCAGCATTTT. Amino acid sequence: CASSYPDSTNQPQHF.

The chain joins TRBV10-1 to TRBJ1-1; D possibly corresponds to TRBD1 (6 bases). V was trimmed by 2 bases and J by 4 bases, leaving 11 bases between them. The CDR3 extends over 14 amino acids. The germline gives CDR1 WNHNN, CDR2 SYGVQD (reference sequence). CDR3 sequence reads: CASSEEGEATEAFF. The CDR3 nucleotides read TGCGCCAGCAGTGAGGAGGGGGAAGCCACTGAAGCTTTCTTT.

The chain joins TRBV27 to TRBJ1-1; maybe TRBD1 (5 bases). Germline CDR1 reads MNHEY; CDR2 reads SMNVEV (reference sequence). The CDR3 is 17 residues long. Trimming pared 6 bases from V and 0 bases from J, leaving 20 bases between. The CDR3: CASSKIRQSFMNTEAFF. The CDR3 DNA sequence: TGTGCCAGCAGCAAAATTAGACAGTCTTTCATGAACACTGAAGCTTTCTTT.

V gene TRBV6-5 combines with J gene TRBJ1-1, with TRBD1 as a possible D gene (6 bases). Germline V CDR1 and CDR2: MNHEY, SVGAGI. Trimming took 6 bases from V and 1 from J, leaving 12 bases between them. This CDR3 is built from 14 residues. CDR3 protein: CASRPRGGNTEAFF. CDR3 DNA sequence: TGTGCCAGCAGACCCAGGGGCGGGAACACTGAAGCTTTCTTT.

Written as DNA, the CDR3 is TGTGCCAGCACCCTTGGAGGGTTTGGTGAAGCTTTCTTT. Encoded protein: CASTLGGFGEAFF. J is TRBJ1-1 and V is TRBV6-1; D is ambiguous. The germline V and J ends were trimmed by 7 bases and 7 bases, with 16 bases remaining between them. This CDR3 region has 13 residues. CDR1 is MNHNS and CDR2 is SASEGT in the germline V gene.

The chain uses TRBV12-5 and TRBJ2-7, with TRBD2 as a possible D gene (6 bases). Germline CDR1 is LGHNT and CDR2 is FRNRAP. The CDR3 runs to 16 residues. V shed 3 bases and J shed 3 bases, with 18 bases lying between them. CDR3 sequence: CASGFFPGLKRYEQYF. The CDR3, as DNA: TGTGCTAGTGGTTTCTTTCCGGGACTCAAGCGCTACGAGCAGTACTTC.

The chain carries TRBV13 and TRBJ2-7; 9 bases map to TRBD1. The CDR3 runs to 15 residues. The J segment lost 5 bases and the V segment lost 2 bases, leaving 7 bases of the junction unmatched. Germline values: CDR1 PRHDT, CDR2 FYEKMQ (reference sequence). CDR3 coding DNA: TGTGCCAGCAGCTTACAGGGACAGGGATACCACGAGCAGTACTTC. As protein: CASSLQGQGYHEQYF.

The chain carries TRBV12-5 and TRBJ1-4; a possible D gene is TRBD1 (5 bases). V lost 4 bases, J lost 8 bases, and 17 bases lay in between. Germline assignment: CDR1 LGHNT and CDR2 FRNRAP. This CDR3 contains 15 residues. CDR3 DNA sequence: TGTGCTAGTGGTTCCTGGGGGGGGGTTGGGGAAAAACTGTTTTTT. This sequence encodes CASGSWGGVGEKLFF.

The chain recombines TRBV7-6 with TRBJ1-4, with D unclear. CDR1 is SGHVS and CDR2 is FNYEAQ in the germline V gene. This CDR3 contains 13 residues. V lost 6 bases and J 5 bases, leaving 10 bases between the germline ends. The CDR3 here is CASSASGNEKLFF. The CDR3 DNA reads as TGTGCCAGCAGTGCGTCCGGGAATGAAAAACTGTTTTTT.

The gene calls are TRBV10-1 and TRBJ2-2, with unresolved D. The CDR3 consists of 14 residues. Deletions cut 0 bases from V and 7 bases from J, with 9 bases between. Germline CDR1 is WNHNN and CDR2 is SYGVQD (reference sequence). CDR3 loop: CASSESGPGGELFF. For the CDR3, the DNA is TGCGCCAGCAGTGAGTCGGGTCCGGGCGGGGAGCTGTTTTTT.

V and J are TRBV10-3 and TRBJ2-7; D might be TRBD1 (6 bases). Germline CDR1 ENHRY, CDR2 SYGVKD. This CDR3 region has 14 residues. V dropped 6 bases and J dropped 5 bases, with 17 bases sitting between them. CDR3 coding DNA: TGTGCCATCAGGGACGACAGGCAACGGGACGAGCAGTACTTC. Translating it yields CAIRDDRQRDEQYF.

The V gene is TRBV5-8, the J gene TRBJ2-1; perhaps TRBD2 as D (5 bases). Germline V gene lookup returns CDR1 SGHTS and CDR2 YDEGEE. The CDR3 is made up of 14 amino acids. V was clipped by 4 bases and J by 8 bases, with 16 bases between them. This CDR3 is CASSQGSGWDEQFF. The CDR3 nucleotides read TGTGCCAGCAGCCAAGGGTCGGGATGGGATGAGCAGTTCTTC.

J is TRBJ1-5 and V is TRBV27; the match to TRBD1 covers 11 bases. The CDR3 spans 16 residues. From germline, CDR1 is MNHEY and CDR2 SMNVEV (reference sequence). The J segment lost 7 bases and the V segment lost 5 bases, leaving 10 bases of the junction unmatched. The CDR3 nucleotides read TGTGCCAGCAGTACCGGACAGGGGGCGGGTACCCAGCCCCAGCATTTT. Translation gives CASSTGQGAGTQPQHF.

This clone was detected once. The chain combines TRBV5-1 with TRBJ2-3; D might be TRBD2 (5 bases). V gave up 4 bases and J gave up 5 bases, with 20 bases separating them. Germline CDR1 SGHRS, CDR2 YFSETQ. The CDR3 is made up of 16 amino acids. CDR3 bases: TGCGCCAGCAGCCTCCCCGGAGTTAGCGAGAGAGATACGCAGTATTTT. Translated: CASSLPGVSERDTQYF.

V gene TRBV7-2 combines with J gene TRBJ1-5; tentatively, D is TRBD1 (6 bases). V lost 3 bases to trimming and J lost 5 bases, with 11 bases between them. The germline V gene has CDR1 SGHTA and CDR2 FQGNSA. The CDR3 consists of 14 residues. The CDR3 DNA reads TGTGCCAGCAGCTTGGGTCAGGGGTATCAGCCCCAGCATTTT. It yields the protein CASSLGQGYQPQHF.

The CDR3 DNA is TGTGCCAGCAGCTCACTAGCGGGAGTGGATACGCAGTATTTT. Translation gives CASSSLAGVDTQYF. The chain employs TRBV6-5 and TRBJ2-3; TRBD2 matches 11 bases. The germline V gene encodes CDR1 MNHEY and CDR2 SVGAGI. The CDR3 covers 14 residues. V gave up 6 bases and J gave up 6 bases; unmatched junction bases: 5.

The CDR3 spells CASSAGDRATGTSGDEQFF. The CDR3 DNA is TGTGCCAGCAGCGCGGGGGATAGGGCTACCGGGACTAGCGGCGATGAGCAGTTCTTC. This chain connects TRBV11-2 to TRBJ2-1; 11 nucleotides line up with TRBD2. The CDR3 is 19 residues long. The germline V gene has CDR1 SGHAT and CDR2 FQNNGV. The junction had 20 bases not matched to a gene; V was cut back by 5 bases and J by 8 bases.

This chain links TRBV15 with TRBJ2-3; TRBD1 agrees at 8 bases. V dropped 0 bases and J dropped 8; count of bases not matched to a gene: 10. The CDR3 is made up of 16 amino acids. Germline V gives CDR1 LNHNV, CDR2 YYDKDF (reference sequence). Here the CDR3 reads CATSRDGTGWDGTQYF. The CDR3 region has the DNA TGTGCCACCAGCAGAGATGGGACAGGATGGGATGGTACGCAGTATTTT.

The chain uses TRBV4-1 and TRBJ1-5; D possibly corresponds to TRBD1 (5 bases). V lost 0 bases and J lost 6, with 12 bases in between. CDR3 length: 15 amino acids. Germline lookup yields CDR1 MGHRA and CDR2 YSYEKL. The CDR3 coding sequence is TGCGCCAGCAGCCAAGATTCACGGGGGACTCAGCCCCAGCATTTT. Encoded protein: CASSQDSRGTQPQHF.

J is TRBJ2-2 and V is TRBV4-1; D possibly corresponds to TRBD1 (6 bases). The CDR3 is 17 residues long. CDR1 MGHRA and CDR2 YSYEKL come from the germline V gene. Trimming pared 1 base from V and 7 bases from J, leaving 19 bases between. CDR3 sequence: CASSQVSLQGISGELFF. The CDR3 coding sequence is TGCGCCAGCAGCCAAGTTTCCTTACAGGGAATAAGCGGGGAGCTGTTTTTT.